The rows below give T cell receptor beta chains drawn from one sample of a study of identifying expanded T cells in peripheral blood. Only in-frame clones appear in the TCRdb table, and some are missing; sequencing was by immunoSEQ multiplex PCR. The sample holds 75,000 to 100,000 clones, 75% to 90% seen once. Sequenced sample: blood. Receptors originate from a person between 18 and 70 years old in good health. Each CDR3 is given with its conserved first and last residue. A D gene is named only where the DNA matches it firmly. Clone size is stated in some rows and not others, as once, few, many or a class when expanded.

>TRBV29-1|TRBD1|once|TRBJ2-7
CSVNTGTGGYEQYF
TGCAGCGTGAACACCGGGACAGGGGGCTACGAGCAGTACTTC
>TRBV30|NA|NA|TRBJ2-5
CAWSVAGPETQYF
TGTGCCTGGAGTGTAGCAGGGCCAGAGACCCAGTACTTC
>TRBV14|NA|NA|TRBJ1-4
CASSTLLILLKKLFF
TGTGCCAGCAGTACCCTCCTGATATTGCTTAAGAAACTGTTTTTT
>TRBV29-1|TRBD1|NA|TRBJ2-7
CSVVGGTGFYEQYF
TGCAGCGTTGTGGGAGGGACAGGGTTCTACGAGCAGTACTTC
>TRBV11-3|NA|NA|TRBJ2-1
CASSPEGIDNEQFF
TGTGCCAGCAGCCCGGAGGGTATCGACAATGAGCAGTTCTTC
>TRBV7-9|TRBD2|NA|TRBJ2-7
CASSLGVILAGGEEQYF
TGTGCCAGCAGCTTAGGGGTCATCCTAGCGGGAGGTGAGGAGCAGTACTTC
>TRBV6-6|NA|NA|TRBJ2-1
CASSSRDYNEQFF
TGTGCCAGCAGTTCCCGCGATTACAATGAGCAGTTCTTC
>TRBV10-3|NA|NA|TRBJ2-5
CAISESIEETQYF
TGTGCCATCAGTGAGTCGATTGAAGAGACCCAGTACTTC
>TRBV2|NA|NA|TRBJ1-1
CASSGRGNTEAFF
TGTGCCAGCAGCGGTAGGGGGAACACTGAAGCTTTCTTT
>TRBV7-9|TRBD1|NA|TRBJ2-2
CASARQGETGELFF
TGTGCCAGCGCGCGACAGGGTGAGACCGGGGAGCTGTTTTTT
>TRBV5-4|TRBD1|many|TRBJ1-2
CASSLWDRDGYTF
TGTGCCAGCAGCTTGTGGGACAGGGATGGCTACACCTTC
>TRBV28|NA|NA|TRBJ1-2
CASSLHYGYTF
TGTGCCAGCAGTTTACACTATGGCTACACCTTC
>TRBV5-1|NA|once|TRBJ1-1
CASSLWGDTEAFF
TGCGCCAGCAGCTTGTGGGGGGACACTGAAGCTTTCTTT
>TRBV4-3|TRBD2|NA|TRBJ2-5
CASSQGLVGGGAGGETQYF
TGCGCCAGCAGCCAAGGTCTGGTAGGCGGGGGGGCCGGAGGAGAGACCCAGTACTTC
>TRBV6-1|NA|NA|TRBJ1-4
CASSDRRGVFGELFF
TGTGCCAGCAGTGATCGGCGGGGGGTGTTCGGCGAACTGTTTTTT
>TRBV19|NA|NA|TRBJ2-6
CASRSPLDYISGANVLTF
TGTGCCAGTAGATCCCCCTTGGACTACATCTCTGGGGCCAACGTCCTGACTTTC
>TRBV30|NA|NA|TRBJ2-5
CAWSRQGSGTQYF
TGTGCCTGGAGCAGACAGGGTAGCGGGACCCAGTACTTC
>TRBV27|NA|NA|TRBJ2-1
CASKRDSGNEQFF
TGTGCCAGCAAGCGGGACAGTGGCAATGAGCAGTTCTTC
>TRBV6-6|TRBD2|NA|TRBJ2-5
CASSYTSGRETQYF
TGTGCCAGCAGTTACACTAGCGGGAGAGAGACCCAGTACTTC
>TRBV28|NA|NA|TRBJ1-1
CASRTQGNTEAFF
TGTGCCAGCAGAACACAGGGAAATACTGAAGCTTTCTTT
>TRBV19|NA|NA|TRBJ1-2
CASSIGGVGANYGYTF
TGTGCCAGTAGTATAGGTGGTGTTGGGGCTAACTATGGCTACACCTTC
>TRBV10-3|TRBD1|NA|TRBJ2-2
CAIGPTGGNTGELFF
TGTGCCATCGGACCGACAGGGGGCAACACCGGGGAGCTGTTTTTT
>TRBV6-5|NA|once|TRBJ1-1
CASSYSTVSGEAFF
TGTGCCAGCAGTTACTCGACAGTGTCCGGTGAAGCTTTCTTT
>TRBV28|NA|NA|TRBJ1-2
CASRLGDYGYTF
TGTGCCAGCAGACTTGGGGACTATGGCTACACCTTC
>TRBV28|NA|NA|TRBJ1-3
CASRDPGTPLSGNTIYF
TGTGCCAGCAGGGACCCCGGGACACCCCTCTCTGGAAACACCATATATTTT
>TRBV6-5|NA|NA|TRBJ2-7
CASSLYEQYF
TGTGCCAGCAGTCTTTACGAGCAGTACTTC
>TRBV6-6|NA|NA|TRBJ1-4
CASSYRGNEKLFF
TGTGCCAGCAGTTACAGGGGGAATGAAAAACTGTTTTTT
>TRBV23-1|NA|NA|TRBJ2-3
CASSHSYRRGLQEITDTQYF
TGCGCCAGCAGTCACTCCTACCGGCGAGGGCTGCAGGAGATCACAGATACGCAGTATTTT
>TRBV18|TRBD2|NA|TRBJ2-1
CASSTSGVYLNEQFF
TGTGCCAGCTCAACGAGCGGGGTTTACCTCAATGAGCAGTTCTTC
>TRBV21-1|NA|NA|TRBJ2-3
CASSKGTSGASTDTQYF
TGTGCCAGCAGCAAAGGGACTAGCGGAGCTAGCACAGATACGCAGTATTTT
>TRBV10-3|NA|NA|TRBJ2-1
CAISGVPTDEQFF
TGTGCCATCAGTGGGGTTCCGACGGATGAGCAGTTCTTC
>TRBV2|TRBD2|NA|TRBJ2-1
CASSERGWTSGTFEQFF
TGTGCCAGCAGTGAGAGAGGTTGGACTAGCGGGACCTTTGAGCAGTTCTTC
>TRBV7-3|NA|NA|TRBJ2-1
CASSISGNEQFF
TGTGCCAGCAGCATTTCTGGCAATGAGCAGTTCTTC
>TRBV28|TRBD1|NA|TRBJ1-2
CASSSPGRQGASYGYTF
TGTGCCAGCAGTTCTCCAGGGAGACAGGGAGCGTCCTATGGCTACACCTTC
>TRBV4-2|NA|NA|TRBJ1-2
CASSQDLTWGYTF
TGTGCCAGCAGCCAAGATCTTACTTGGGGCTACACCTTC
>TRBV30|NA|NA|TRBJ1-2
CAWRGNNYGYTF
TGTGCCTGGAGGGGCAATAACTATGGCTACACCTTC
>TRBV30|NA|NA|TRBJ1-5
CAWSAAGGNQPQHF
TGTGCCTGGAGTGCCGCGGGGGGGAATCAGCCCCAGCATTTT
>TRBV7-2|NA|NA|TRBJ1-1
CASSFNSGSNTEAFF
TGTGCCAGCAGCTTTAATTCCGGGAGCAACACTGAAGCTTTCTTT
>TRBV7-2|TRBD1|NA|TRBJ1-2
CASSQETGKRDGYTF
TGTGCCAGCAGCCAAGAGACAGGGAAAAGAGACGGCTACACCTTC
>TRBV5-5|NA|NA|TRBJ2-7
CASSFSRWLGTQGEQYF
TGTGCCAGCAGCTTTTCCCGATGGCTCGGGACTCAGGGGGAGCAGTACTTC
>TRBV2|NA|NA|TRBJ2-2
CASSAQGAGELFF
TGTGCCAGCAGTGCCCAGGGTGCCGGGGAGCTGTTTTTT
>TRBV9|NA|NA|TRBJ1-2
CASSGNTVYGYTF
TGTGCCAGCAGCGGAAACACGGTGTATGGCTACACCTTC
>TRBV4-1|NA|NA|TRBJ1-3
CASSQDKGRSGNTIYF
TGCGCCAGCAGCCAAGATAAAGGGCGTAGCGGAAACACCATATATTTT
>TRBV7-9|NA|NA|TRBJ2-1
CASSLARTGAEQFF
TGTGCCAGCAGCTTAGCGCGTACGGGAGCGGAGCAGTTCTTC
>TRBV28|NA|NA|TRBJ1-1
CASRPRRGTEAFF
TGTGCCAGCAGGCCCCGCAGGGGAACTGAAGCTTTCTTT
>TRBV4-3|TRBD2|NA|TRBJ2-2
CASSQEVYRGGAHTGELFF
TGCGCCAGCAGCCAAGAGGTCTATCGCGGGGGGGCCCACACCGGGGAGCTGTTTTTT
>TRBV29-1|NA|NA|TRBJ1-2
CSPDGGYTF
TGCAGCCCCGATGGTGGCTACACCTTC